The present entry profiles one T cell receptor beta chain with its context. The record originates from a study of blood T cell repertoires in COVID-19. Study background: COVID-19 samples from acute and convalescent phases originated in the United States, Italy and Spain.

The CDR3 totals 16 residues. V dropped 0 bases and J dropped 2 bases, with 11 bases sitting between them. Germline loops: CDR1 KGHDR, CDR2 SFDVKD. Per the authors' pipeline: Nucleated cell counts were estimated from reference gene primer amplification. Repertoires were generated with immunoSEQ multiplex PCR, while TCRdb's copy carries only in-frame clones and drops some. The D gene and trimming were derived from the DNA, and the V and J assignments and clone size from that table. Of about 62,000 clones in the sample, 75% to 90% were seen once. Source material: peripheral blood. The chain carries TRBV24-1 and TRBJ2-3; weak D call: TRBD1 (6 bases). The source is an elderly woman with acute or convalescent COVID-19. The CDR3 loop reads CATSDLNRESTDTQYF. For the CDR3, the DNA is TGTGCCACCAGTGATTTGAACAGGGAGTCCACAGATACGCAGTATTTT.